These 31 T cell receptor beta chains were all obtained from the same sample, sequenced in a study of human T cells and chemical hapten exposure. Time point: patch test 3, about 24 weeks after DPC sensitization. Treatment meaning: therapeutic diphenylcyclopropenone sensitization with weekly scalp DPC. Each CDR3 protein gets one entry after TCRdb re-called the RACE reads with MiXCR. The sample lists about 64,000 distinct CDR3 sequences, about 11% occurring once. Sequences were derived from whole blood, sampled in connection with sensitization to the hapten diphenylcyclopropenone (DPC). The receptor source for this set is a woman in her twenties or thirties with alopecia areata. Some clones in this sample may be carry-over from other donors' samples.

This clonotype has just a few counts. The V and J genes are TRBV29-1 and TRBJ1-1, with TRBD1 as a possible D gene (6 bases). The germline V gene has CDR1 SQVTM and CDR2 ANQGSEA. CDR3 length: 13 amino acids. Trimming cost V 5 bases and J 1 base, with 11 bases left between them. CDR3 bases: TGCAGCGTTCGTGGACAGACGAACACTGAAGCTTTCTTT. Protein: CSVRGQTNTEAFF. Supplemented by reference TRBV29-1 and TRBJ1-1, the full variable domain reads SAVISQKPSRDICQRGTSLTIQCQVDSQVTMMFWYRQQPGQSLTLIATANQGSEATYESGFVIDKFPISRPNLTFSTLTVSNMSPEDSSIYLCSVRGQTNTEAFFGQGTRLTVV.

This clonotype showed up many times. Here the CDR3 DNA reads TGTGCCAGCACCCTGGGGGGGCCGTTAGATACGCAGTATTTT. This codes for CASTLGGPLDTQYF. V is TRBV6-1 and J is TRBJ2-3; D perhaps matches TRBD2 (7 bases). This CDR3 comprises 14 residues. Trimming took off 7 bases at V and 5 bases at J, with 16 bases between the two ends. Germline V lookup: CDR1 MNHNS, CDR2 SASEGT.

This clonotype was recorded many times. The V gene is TRBV11-2, the J gene TRBJ2-1; TRBD1 is a possible D gene (5 bases). The CDR3 runs to 15 residues. Trimming left V 4 bases short and J 0 bases short, with 10 bases between. Germline values: CDR1 SGHAT, CDR2 FQNNGV. CDR3 residues: CASSSQASSYNEQFF. CDR3 DNA: TGTGCCAGCAGCTCACAGGCTAGCTCCTACAATGAGCAGTTCTTC.

This clonotype has more than one count but fewer than ten. This chain uses TRBV29-1 with TRBJ1-6; weak D call: TRBD1 (6 bases). The CDR3 has 14 amino acids. Trimming pared 6 bases from V and 6 bases from J, leaving 15 bases between. Germline V gene sequence: CDR1 SQVTM, CDR2 ANQGSEA. The CDR3 nucleotides read TGCAGCGTAGCGGACAGCCAGGGTAATTCACCCCTCCACTTT. This encodes CSVADSQGNSPLHF.

A few counts support this clonotype. This chain links TRBV19 with TRBJ2-3, with D tentatively TRBD2 (5 bases). Germline lookup yields CDR1 LNHDA and CDR2 SQIVND (reference sequence). This CDR3 region has 12 residues. V dropped 3 bases and J dropped 6 bases, with 7 bases sitting between them. The chain's CDR3 is CASSIGEDTQYF. The DNA of the CDR3 is TGTGCCAGTAGTATTGGGGAGGATACGCAGTATTTT.

This clonotype was counted many times. The chain recombines TRBV3-1 with TRBJ1-4, with unresolved D. The germline gives CDR1 LGHDT, CDR2 YNNKEL (reference sequence). The length of the CDR3 is 14 residues. Between the trimmed V and J ends, which lost 1 base and 7 bases, there was a span of 10 bases. The CDR3 DNA reads TGTGCCAGCAGCCAAGGTGGAGCGCCTGAAAAACTGTTTTTT. Translating gives CASSQGGAPEKLFF.

Only a few counts were recorded for this clonotype. The chain combines TRBV7-6 with TRBJ1-1; D ambiguous. In germline, CDR1 is SGHVS, CDR2 FNYEAQ. This CDR3 region has 13 residues. The V end was cut by 1 base, the J end by 6 bases, with 9 bases between. The CDR3, as DNA: TGTGCCAGCAGCTTAGTTACGGAGGCTGAAGCTTTCTTT. Its translation is CASSLVTEAEAFF.

This clonotype turned up a few times. This chain joins TRBV7-9 and TRBJ1-6, with a tentative D call TRBD1 (5 bases). V lost 5 bases and J lost 10, with 12 bases in between. Germline V gene sequence: CDR1 SEHNR, CDR2 FQNEAQ (reference sequence). This CDR3 comprises 13 residues. The CDR3 spells CASSPSGKSPLHF. In nucleotides, the CDR3 is TGTGCCAGCAGCCCCTCAGGGAAATCACCCCTCCACTTT.

The J gene is TRBJ2-5, the V gene TRBV2; a weak D match, TRBD1 (6 bases). Germline V gene lookup returns CDR1 SNHLY and CDR2 FYNNEI. Trimming left V 4 bases short and J 5 bases short, with 11 bases between. The CDR3 is 13 residues long. The CDR3 DNA is TGTGCCAGCAGTGTGGACAGAGGGGAGACCCAGTACTTC. Translating it yields CASSVDRGETQYF.

This clonotype was recorded a few times. J is TRBJ1-5 and V is TRBV27, with unresolved D. Germline CDR1 and CDR2: MNHEY and SMNVEV (reference sequence). The V gene lost 3 bases and the J gene lost 1 base, with 7 bases spanning the gap. The CDR3 loop spans 14 amino acids. DNA of the CDR3: TGTGCCAGCAGTTTCGCCTTGAGCAATCAGCCCCAGCATTTT. It codes for CASSFALSNQPQHF.

This clonotype was seen many times. The rearrangement uses TRBV6-5 and TRBJ1-5; D is unresolved. Germline assignment: CDR1 MNHEY and CDR2 SVGAGI. V was pared by 5 bases and J by 1 base, with 21 bases between. The CDR3 has 18 residues. CDR3: CASSPNNARFLSNQPQHF. CDR3 nucleotide sequence: TGTGCCAGCAGTCCGAACAACGCACGATTCTTAAGCAATCAGCCCCAGCATTTT.

This clonotype has ten or more counts. The V call is TRBV4-2, the J call TRBJ2-7; D assignment may be TRBD1 or TRBD2 (5 bases each). The length of the CDR3 is 16 residues. CDR1 is LGHNA and CDR2 is YNFKEQ in the germline V gene. V was shortened by 4 bases and J by 7 bases, with 23 bases between the two germline ends. Here the CDR3 reads CASSPLIGTATGEQYF. For the CDR3, the DNA is TGTGCCAGCAGCCCCCTGATCGGGACCGCTACGGGGGAGCAGTACTTC.

This clonotype was recorded at least ten times. The chain recombines TRBV2 with TRBJ2-1; D might be TRBD2 (5 bases). Germline loops: CDR1 SNHLY, CDR2 FYNNEI. The CDR3 runs 13 residues. Deletions cut 4 bases from V and 8 bases from J, with 12 bases between. CDR3 nucleotides: TGTGCCAGCAGTGGGGGAAACGGGGATGAGCAGTTCTTC. It translates to CASSGGNGDEQFF.

This clonotype occurred a few times. This rearrangement joins TRBV7-9 to TRBJ2-7, with 10 bases fitting TRBD2. The trim removed 2 bases at V and 4 bases at J, leaving 5 bases unmatched. CDR1 and CDR2 from the germline V gene are SEHNR and FQNEAQ (reference sequence). The CDR3 totals 15 residues. The CDR3 protein is CASSLSSGSLYEQYF. The CDR3 DNA follows: TGTGCCAGCAGCTTATCTAGCGGGAGCCTTTACGAGCAGTACTTC.

The CDR3 DNA follows: TGTGCCAGCAGTGAACGGCGGAAGGCTAGCACAGATACGCAGTATTTT. It encodes CASSERRKASTDTQYF. The chain has TRBV25-1 and TRBJ2-3; D remains unclear. CDR1 is MGHDK, CDR2 SYGVNS, per germline. This CDR3 is built from 16 residues. V gave up 2 bases and J gave up 0 bases, with 12 bases separating them.

The table lists this clonotype with a few counts. The CDR3 sequence: CASSASSGELFF. CDR3 in DNA: TGCGCCAGCAGTGCTTCGAGCGGGGAGCTGTTTTTT. The V and J genes are TRBV10-1 and TRBJ2-2; D is unclear. In germline, CDR1 is WNHNN, CDR2 SYGVQD (reference sequence). V gave up 4 bases and J gave up 7 bases, with 7 bases separating them. The CDR3 is made up of 12 amino acids.

The chain uses TRBV7-6 and TRBJ2-6; D gene uncertain. CDR1 SGHVS and CDR2 FNYEAQ come from the germline V gene. The CDR3 is 15 amino acids. Deletions cut 2 bases from V and 0 bases from J, with 5 bases between. Written as DNA, the CDR3 is TGTGCCAGCAGCTTATCGTCCTCTGGGGCCAACGTCCTGACTTTC. Protein sequence: CASSLSSSGANVLTF.

The sample holds a few counts of this clonotype. The chain uses TRBV29-1 and TRBJ1-5, with 10 bases fitting TRBD1. Looked up from germline, CDR1 is SQVTM and CDR2 is ANQGSEA. This CDR3 contains 14 residues. With V trimmed by 3 bases and J by 9 bases, 8 bases remained unmatched. CDR3 sequence reads: CSVDQRDRGAPQHF. CDR3 nucleotide sequence: TGCAGCGTTGACCAACGGGACAGGGGTGCGCCCCAGCATTTT. Variable domain in full (rest from reference TRBV29-1 and TRBJ1-5): SAVISQKPSRDICQRGTSLTIQCQVDSQVTMMFWYRQQPGQSLTLIATANQGSEATYESGFVIDKFPISRPNLTFSTLTVSNMSPEDSSIYLCSVDQRDRGAPQHFGDGTRLSIL.

This clonotype came up many times. The chain joins TRBV6-5 to TRBJ1-2, with 9 bases matching TRBD1. CDR3 size: 15 residues. Germline CDR1 reads MNHEY; CDR2 reads SVGAGI. The V gene end was trimmed by 10 bases and the J gene end by 4 bases; junction bases not matched to a gene: 13. The CDR3 reads CATATSSDRGYGYTF. The CDR3 DNA is TGTGCCACCGCTACCTCGTCGGACAGGGGCTATGGCTACACCTTC.

This clonotype was observed a few times. J is TRBJ2-1 and V is TRBV13, with 9 bases fitting TRBD2. V shed 4 bases, J shed 4 bases, and the junction held 14 bases outside the gene matches. CDR1 is PRHDT, CDR2 FYEKMQ, per germline (reference sequence). The CDR3 has 18 amino acids. CDR3 DNA sequence: TGTGCCAGCAGCTCACCCAAACCGACTAGCGGCGCATACAATGAGCAGTTCTTC. Its translation: CASSSPKPTSGAYNEQFF.

At least ten counts were recorded for this clonotype. V and J are TRBV29-1 and TRBJ1-1; TRBD1 matches 9 bases. Germline values: CDR1 SQVTM, CDR2 ANQGSEA. J gave up 6 bases and V 7 bases, and 12 bases lay outside the gene matches. The CDR3 length is 14 residues. The CDR3 loop is CSAVPGQGSAEAFF. In DNA form, the CDR3 reads TGCAGCGCCGTCCCGGGACAGGGATCGGCTGAAGCTTTCTTT.

Note on this clonotype: A clone one base away is much larger, so this may be a read error. The rearrangement links TRBV15 to TRBJ2-2; the match to TRBD2 covers 8 bases. From germline, CDR1 is LNHNV and CDR2 YYDKDF (reference sequence). The CDR3 spans 17 residues. The CDR3, as DNA: TGTGCCACCAGCGGAGATCCGGGACTAGCGAACACCGGGGAGCTGTTTTTT. Translation: CATSGDPGLANTGELFF.

This chain links TRBV20-1 with TRBJ2-1, with D hard to call. Germline CDR1 is DFQATT and CDR2 is SNEGSKA (reference sequence). Deletions cut 2 bases from V and 2 bases from J, with 10 bases between. The CDR3 loop spans 14 amino acids. The CDR3 loop reads CSARLLTTYNEQFF. DNA of the CDR3: TGCAGTGCTAGATTATTAACCACCTACAATGAGCAGTTCTTC.

This sequence joins TRBV28 and TRBJ1-1, with unresolved D. V lost 2 bases to trimming and J lost 5 bases, with 6 bases between them. CDR1 and CDR2 (germline): MDHEN, SYDVKM. The length of the CDR3 is 12 residues. CDR3 in DNA: TGTGCCAGCAGTTTAATGTGGACTGAAGCTTTCTTT. Translated, it gives CASSLMWTEAFF.

This clonotype was seen more than once but under ten times. As DNA, the CDR3 is TGTGCCAGCAGTTTCGGAGGAGCACGGATAAATCAGCCCCAGCATTTT. Translation: CASSFGGARINQPQHF. The V call is TRBV12-3 or TRBV12-4, the J call TRBJ1-5; D remains unclear. The CDR3 covers 16 residues. Deletions cut 3 bases from V and 4 bases from J, with 16 bases between.

Only a few counts were recorded for this clonotype. The chain recombines TRBV20-1 with TRBJ1-5; D remains ambiguous. The CDR3 contains 14 residues. The V gene lost 3 bases and the J gene lost 0 bases, with 9 bases spanning the gap. Germline CDR1 and CDR2: DFQATT and SNEGSKA (reference sequence). The CDR3 reads CSASFPNSNQPQHF. In DNA form, the CDR3 reads TGCAGTGCTAGTTTCCCCAATAGCAATCAGCCCCAGCATTTT.

This clonotype was counted at least ten times. This chain uses TRBV29-1 with TRBJ1-1; no clear D. In germline, CDR1 is SQVTM, CDR2 ANQGSEA. The V and J ends lost 7 bases and 1 base respectively, with 13 bases between them. The CDR3 spans 13 residues. Here the CDR3 DNA reads TGCAGCGCCCACCTCCGGCAGAACACTGAAGCTTTCTTT. Protein: CSAHLRQNTEAFF.

The sample holds a few counts of this clonotype. This chain connects TRBV10-3 to TRBJ2-3; weak D call: TRBD2 (5 bases). The CDR3 extends over 14 amino acids. V shed 4 bases and J shed 1 base, with 9 bases lying between them. The germline V gene encodes CDR1 ENHRY and CDR2 SYGVKD. The CDR3 region is CAISGGKRTDTQYF. CDR3 sequence (DNA): TGTGCCATCAGTGGAGGGAAGCGCACAGATACGCAGTATTTT.

The chain couples TRBV5-6 to TRBJ2-7; D is tentatively TRBD1 or TRBD2 (5 bases each). The CDR3 sequence is 13 residues long. V was trimmed by 4 bases and J by 0 bases, leaving 8 bases between them. CDR1 and CDR2 from the germline V gene are SGHDT and YYEEEE. CDR3 in DNA: TGTGCCAGCAGCCGGGACCGCTCCTACGAGCAGTACTTC. Its translation is CASSRDRSYEQYF.

This sequence joins TRBV30 and TRBJ1-2; maybe TRBD1 (6 bases). CDR3 length equals 13 residues. Looked up from germline, CDR1 is GTSNPN and CDR2 is SVGIG (reference sequence). The V and J ends lost 2 bases and 4 bases respectively, with 11 bases between them. In DNA, the CDR3 is TGTGCCTGGAGTACTACGGGGGCCTATGGCTACACCTTC. It yields the protein CAWSTTGAYGYTF.

This clonotype was seen ten or more times. The chain recombines TRBV28 with TRBJ1-5; D not certain. V shed 5 bases and J shed 6 bases, with 14 bases lying between them. The CDR3 has 14 residues. The germline gives CDR1 MDHEN, CDR2 SYDVKM. CDR3 nucleotides: TGTGCCAGCAGTAAAAGTATGGGGAGTCAGCCCCAGCATTTT. Translating gives CASSKSMGSQPQHF.